The rows below give T cell receptor beta chains drawn from one sample of a study of blood T cells in healthy people across ages. TCRdb re-analysed the 5' RACE reads in MiXCR, keeping a single row per CDR3 protein. Of roughly 720,000 distinct CDR3 sequences in the sample, around half were seen once. The sequenced material came from blood. The receptors derive from an elderly man in good health. CDR3s include the opening cysteine and the closing phenylalanine or tryptophan. A D gene is named only where the DNA matches it firmly. Clone size is not always given. Where it is, it says once, few, many or a class for expanded clones.

CDR3 protein	J gene	D gene	clone size	V gene
CASSPELTYNEQFF	TRBJ2-1	-	few	TRBV18
CSVEGNGETQYF	TRBJ2-5	-	-	TRBV29-1
CASGGRSGKNIQYF	TRBJ2-4	-	-	TRBV7-2
CASSLGPVSCEQYF	TRBJ2-7	-	-	TRBV9
CASSPLGQGVDEQFF	TRBJ2-1	TRBD1	once	TRBV18
CSAKRGRLAGFTDTQYF	TRBJ2-3	TRBD2	-	TRBV20-1
CAGTELAHSGANVLTF	TRBJ2-6	-	-	TRBV6-5
CSAGRTGPYGYTF	TRBJ1-2	-	-	TRBV20-1
CASSLSWGQGAYEQYF	TRBJ2-7	TRBD1	-	TRBV12-3/TRBV12-4
CASSGRANNEQFF	TRBJ2-1	TRBD2	once	TRBV2
CASRGRTGDGYTF	TRBJ1-2	TRBD1	-	TRBV6-6
CASQGDREYRYAYF	TRBJ2-3	TRBD1	-	TRBV11-2
CASSSATSGDSYNEQFF	TRBJ2-1	-	-	TRBV21-1
CASSVGLAGGPRETQYF	TRBJ2-5	TRBD2	-	TRBV9
CASTPGRGRTDTQYF	TRBJ2-3	-	many	TRBV2
CASSLSGGVSRAYEQYF	-	-	-	TRBV6-1
CSARPGGLYEQYF	TRBJ2-7	TRBD1	-	TRBV20-1
CASTPPLLAVYQPWADTQYF	TRBJ2-3	TRBD2	-	TRBV2
CASSLRGETQYF	TRBJ2-5	-	many	TRBV7-3
CASSPRTGGVNTEVFF	TRBJ1-1	-	-	TRBV5-1
CASNGGGFSNQPQHF	TRBJ1-5	TRBD1	few	TRBV6-1
CASTPGQGKNSPLHF	TRBJ1-6	TRBD1	once	TRBV28
CASRTSSGQETQYF	TRBJ2-5	TRBD2	-	TRBV2
CASSLGAGEPREQYF	TRBJ2-5	TRBD2	-	TRBV7-9
CASSEAPTGSRNTIYF	TRBJ1-3	-	-	TRBV6-1
CASSLKRVENSPLHF	TRBJ1-6	-	few	TRBV7-9
CASSYSRKNQPQHF	TRBJ1-5	-	once	TRBV6-6
CASRLRTGEQYF	TRBJ2-7	-	few	TRBV19
CASSHLTGDGCTF	TRBJ1-2	TRBD1	-	TRBV3-1
CASNLSERNPDTQYF	TRBJ2-3	-	-	TRBV3-1
CASNRGTGGFDEAFF	TRBJ1-1	TRBD1	-	TRBV12-3/TRBV12-4
CSAVQGAVSNQPQHF	TRBJ1-5	TRBD1	-	TRBV20-1
CASTPLAVGYEQYF	TRBJ2-7	-	-	TRBV11-3
CASSYVAGELFF	TRBJ2-2	-	-	TRBV6-2/TRBV6-3
CASSLVLRGPNQPQHF	TRBJ1-5	-	-	TRBV11-2
CASSRQQGASRETQYF	TRBJ2-5	TRBD1	few	TRBV4-1
CASSAKPGTSGSAQYF	TRBJ2-5	TRBD2	few	TRBV2
CATSVGDWYTGELFF	TRBJ2-2	-	-	TRBV24-1
CSARGREGRGKNIQYF	TRBJ2-4	TRBD2	-	TRBV20-1
CASSSRQGQGVEQYF	TRBJ2-7	TRBD1	few	TRBV7-2
CASSSGTNSYEQYF	TRBJ2-7	-	-	TRBV12-3/TRBV12-4
CSVVRQGNRYAYF	TRBJ2-3	-	few	TRBV29-1
CASTAGPTYNEQFF	TRBJ2-1	-	-	TRBV5-1
CASSQELAGPYEQYF	TRBJ2-7	TRBD2	few	TRBV4-2
CASSVTENTEAFF	TRBJ1-1	-	-	TRBV11-3
CASSLAGRKNEQFF	TRBJ2-1	-	few	TRBV12-3/TRBV12-4
CASTGQGFNEQFF	TRBJ2-1	TRBD1	-	TRBV2
CSASQAGGSQETQYF	TRBJ2-5	TRBD2	-	TRBV20-1
CASSSIPGRGGYTF	TRBJ1-2	-	-	TRBV7-2
CASSLTTGGNIQYF	TRBJ2-4	TRBD1	-	TRBV5-1
CASLGLAKGRADTQYF	TRBJ2-3	-	-	TRBV2
CASSPSTGGSYNSPPHF	TRBJ1-6	TRBD1	-	TRBV12-3/TRBV12-4
CASSRDSATYGYTF	TRBJ1-2	TRBD1	-	TRBV18